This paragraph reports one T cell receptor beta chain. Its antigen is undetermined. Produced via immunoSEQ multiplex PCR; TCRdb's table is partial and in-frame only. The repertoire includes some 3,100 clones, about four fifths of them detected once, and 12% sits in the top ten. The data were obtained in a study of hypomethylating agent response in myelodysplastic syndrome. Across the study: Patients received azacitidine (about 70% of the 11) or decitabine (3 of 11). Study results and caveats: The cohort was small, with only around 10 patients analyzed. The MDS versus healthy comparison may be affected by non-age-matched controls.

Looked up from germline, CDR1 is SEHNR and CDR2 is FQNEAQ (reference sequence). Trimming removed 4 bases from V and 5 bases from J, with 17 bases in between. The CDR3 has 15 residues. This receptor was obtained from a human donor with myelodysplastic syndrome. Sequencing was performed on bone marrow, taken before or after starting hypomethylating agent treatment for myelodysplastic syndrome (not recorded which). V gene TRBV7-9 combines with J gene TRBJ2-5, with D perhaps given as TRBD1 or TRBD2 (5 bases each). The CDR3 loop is CASSSFVGERETQYF. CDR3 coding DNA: TGTGCCAGCAGCTCCTTCGTGGGGGAGCGTGAGACCCAGTACTTC. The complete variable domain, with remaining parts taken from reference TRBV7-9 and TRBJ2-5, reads DTGVSQNPRHKITKRGQNVTFRCDPISEHNRLYWYRQTLGQGPEFLTYFQNEAQLEKSRLLSDRFSAERPKGSFSTLEIQRTEQGDSAMYLCASSSFVGERETQYFGPGTRLLVL.